A single sample gave rise to the 6 T cell receptor beta chains below, sequenced in a study of shared clonotypes between healthy human individuals. CD45RO negativity and positive selection for CCR7 defined naive CD8 cells, a population that excluded terminally differentiated effector memory CD45RA+ cells. The data were produced by immunoSEQ multiplex PCR, yet TCRdb's version contains in-frame clones alone and is incomplete. The sample records over 800,000 clones, 80% to 95% being singletons. Sequencing was performed on naive CD8+ T cells sorted from blood. These receptors all stem from a man aged 25-45 years in good health.

The chain has TRBV5-1 and TRBJ2-5; TRBD2 aligns across 7 bases. Germline CDR1 reads SGHRS; CDR2 reads YFSETQ. The CDR3 is 15 amino acids. Unmatched junction bases numbered 8, after V lost 4 bases and J lost 2 bases. This CDR3 is CASSNWREPQETQYF. Here the CDR3 DNA reads TGCGCCAGCAGCAATTGGCGGGAGCCGCAAGAGACCCAGTACTTC.

This chain connects TRBV6-5 to TRBJ2-7; D remains unclear. Trimming removed 7 bases at V and 5 bases at J, with 9 bases between. The CDR3 sequence is 11 residues long. Germline V gene sequence: CDR1 MNHEY, CDR2 SVGAGI. The CDR3 reads CASTESNEQYF. DNA for the CDR3: TGTGCCAGCACGGAGAGCAACGAGCAGTACTTC.

This sequence joins TRBV28 and TRBJ2-6; D is unclear. With 4 bases removed from V and 0 bases from J, the gap between germline ends came to 10 bases. CDR1 and CDR2 from the germline V gene are MDHEN and SYDVKM. The CDR3 length is 16 residues. CDR3 residues: CASSYRRFSGANVLTF. The CDR3 coding sequence is TGTGCCAGCAGTTACCGTCGGTTCTCTGGGGCCAACGTCCTGACTTTC. Drawing the rest from reference TRBV28 and TRBJ2-6, the complete variable domain is DVKVTQSSRYLVKRTGEKVFLECVQDMDHENMFWYRQDPGLGLRLIYFSYDVKMKEKGDIPEGYSVSREKKERFSLILESASTNQTSMYLCASSYRRFSGANVLTFGAGSRLTVL.

This clone was recorded once. The sample holds other DNA sequences that translate to the same CDR3. The chain couples TRBV11-2 to TRBJ2-7; D might be TRBD2 (6 bases). The CDR3 covers 13 residues. The V gene's germline CDR1 is SGHAT and CDR2 FQNNGV. V shed 1 base and J shed 4 bases, with 8 bases lying between them. CDR3 bases: TGTGCCAGCAGCTTAGTAGGAGGGTACGAGCAGTACTTC. Translated: CASSLVGGYEQYF.

This chain joins TRBV6-5 and TRBJ1-1; D not resolved. This CDR3 region has 15 residues. Germline CDR1 MNHEY, CDR2 SVGAGI. Trimming removed 3 bases at V and 0 bases at J, with 11 bases between. The CDR3 loop is CASSYGRSLNTEAFF. The DNA for the CDR3 is TGTGCCAGCAGTTATGGCAGAAGCCTGAACACTGAAGCTTTCTTT.

In the case of this clone: Other DNA sequences from this sample encode an identical CDR3 as well. V gene TRBV9 combines with J gene TRBJ2-1; 14 bases map to TRBD2. This CDR3 is 14 amino acids long. Germline lookup yields CDR1 SGDLS and CDR2 YYNGEE. Unmatched junction bases numbered 1, after V lost 2 bases and J lost 9 bases. CDR3 sequence (DNA): TGTGCCAGCAGCGTGGGACTAGCGGGGGTTGAGCAGTTCTTC. This sequence encodes CASSVGLAGVEQFF. Variable domain in full (rest from reference TRBV9 and TRBJ2-1): DSGVTQTPKHLITATGQRVTLRCSPRSGDLSVYWYQQSLDQGLQFLIQYYNGEERAKGNILERFSAQQFPDLHSELNLSSLELGDSALYFCASSVGLAGVEQFFGPGTRLTVL.